This T cell receptor beta chain is from a study of type 1 and type 2 diabetes patients. General observations from the study: Type 2 diabetes repertoires were more diverse than type 1 diabetes repertoires. Between type 2 diabetes and control samples, V and J usage averaged around 0.97 correlation. Some expanded clones seen only in T1D might occur in additional T2D or control samples.

Genomic DNA was the PCR template. Amplification of the beta chain CDR3 used 30 forward and 13 reverse multiplex primers. TCRdb fed the multiplex PCR reads into MiXCR, producing one record per CDR3 protein. The data contain 250,000 or so distinct CDR3 sequences, approximately 50% of them singletons. CDR1 is MNHNS and CDR2 is SASEGT in the germline V gene. CDR3 size: 14 residues. The trim removed 6 bases at V and 1 base at J, leaving 6 bases unmatched. Standard classification criteria confirmed type 1 or type 2 diabetes in all patients. A word on this clonotype: Antigen unknown.

The clonotype originates from a man younger than 35 with type 2 diabetes. This rearrangement joins TRBV6-1 to TRBJ2-7; 7 bases align to TRBD2. The sample comprised peripheral blood mononuclear cells (PBMCs). CDR3 region: CASSWGGTSYEQYF. The CDR3 region has the DNA TGTGCCAGCAGCTGGGGGGGGACTTCCTACGAGCAGTACTTC.